One sample yielded the 11 T cell receptor beta chains listed below, sequenced in a study of CD8+ T cells in alopecia areata. Reverse transcription of extracted RNA yielded cDNA, which provided the sequencing template. Here immunoSEQ multiplex PCR was the method, and the copy in TCRdb shows in-frame clones only, minus some. The table shows some 110,000 clones, with 30% to 40% occurring only once. Sequences were obtained from CD4+ T cells sorted from blood. These receptors were taken from a human donor with alopecia areata.

The gene calls are TRBV30 and TRBJ2-2; D ambiguous. The CDR3 is made up of 14 amino acids. Deletions cut 5 bases from V and 5 bases from J, with 15 bases between. From germline, CDR1 is GTSNPN and CDR2 SVGIG (reference sequence). The CDR3 sequence: CAWGALTRTGELFF. CDR3 coding DNA: TGTGCCTGGGGCGCCCTCACCCGGACCGGGGAGCTGTTTTTT.

The chain combines TRBV30 with TRBJ2-3; TRBD2 matches at 11 bases. The length of the CDR3 is 15 residues. V dropped 4 bases and J dropped 1; count of bases not matched to a gene: 4. Germline V gene sequence: CDR1 GTSNPN, CDR2 SVGIG (reference sequence). The CDR3 sequence is CAWKLLAGGTDTQYF. In DNA, the CDR3 is TGTGCCTGGAAATTACTAGCGGGAGGCACAGATACGCAGTATTTT.

This clone has just a few counts. The V gene is TRBV7-2, the J gene TRBJ1-1; D is ambiguous. CDR1 and CDR2 from the germline V gene are SGHTA and FQGNSA. V lost 4 bases and J 7 bases, leaving 13 bases between the germline ends. The CDR3 loop spans 13 amino acids. The CDR3 loop is CASSWGFVGEAFF. The CDR3 DNA reads as TGTGCCAGCAGCTGGGGTTTCGTTGGTGAAGCTTTCTTT.

This clone was recorded a few times. The chain couples TRBV29-1 to TRBJ2-1, with D possibly matching TRBD1 (5 bases). The CDR3 is 13 amino acids. CDR1 is SQVTM and CDR2 is ANQGSEA in the germline V gene. Trimming left V 6 bases short and J 8 bases short, with 17 bases between. This CDR3 reads CSVRRQTRDEQFF. For the CDR3, the DNA is TGCAGCGTCCGACGACAGACTCGGGATGAGCAGTTCTTC.

The J gene is TRBJ1-4, the V gene TRBV30; D is unresolved. Germline V gene sequence: CDR1 GTSNPN, CDR2 SVGIG (reference sequence). V was shortened by 0 bases and J by 4 bases, with 6 bases between the two germline ends. CDR3 length equals 13 residues. The CDR3 nucleotides are TGTGCCTGGAGTGTAAACAGTAATGAAAAACTGTTTTTT. This gives the protein CAWSVNSNEKLFF.

Comment on this clone: One end of the junction fails to match germline, which may point to a read error. The chain is built from TRBV29-1 and TRBJ2-7; TRBD1 matches at 10 bases. CDR3 length: 15 residues. Per the germline V gene, CDR1 is SQVTM and CDR2 is ANQGSEA. CDR3 protein: CSVKDTGQGVYEQYF. In DNA, the CDR3 is TGCAGCGTTAAAGATACAGGACAGGGGGTCTACGAGCAGTACTTC.

This chain links TRBV5-1 with TRBJ2-7, with TRBD2 matching 7 bases. Germline V gene sequence: CDR1 SGHRS, CDR2 YFSETQ. This CDR3 spans 16 amino acids. J was trimmed by 1 base and V by 0 bases; bases with no gene match: 7. CDR3 sequence (DNA): TGCGCCAGCAGCTTGGTAGACGGGAGGAGTTCCTACGAGCAGTACTTC. It is translated as CASSLVDGRSSYEQYF.

This clone was counted a single time. The gene calls are TRBV27 and TRBJ2-3; D gene uncertain. This CDR3 contains 16 residues. Trimming took off 0 bases at V and 1 base at J, with 11 bases between the two ends. Germline-derived CDR1 and CDR2 are MNHEY and SMNVEV (reference sequence). CDR3 coding DNA: TGTGCCAGCAGTTTATCTGGGCGTAGGGGCACAGATACGCAGTATTTT. This sequence encodes CASSLSGRRGTDTQYF.

This clone has more than one count but fewer than ten. The chain employs TRBV23-1 and TRBJ1-5; 7 bases align to TRBD1. TRBV23-1 is marked as an open reading frame, function uncertain. The CDR3 has 15 amino acids. V shed 4 bases and J 5 bases; nucleotides not matched to a gene: 8. CDR3: CASSLVDRRDQPQHF. CDR3 DNA sequence: TGCGCCAGCAGTCTAGTGGACAGGAGGGATCAGCCCCAGCATTTT.

The table lists this clone with a count of one. The V call is TRBV23-1, the J call TRBJ1-2; D ambiguous. TRBV23-1 is flagged as an ORF with uncertain function. Trimming removed 3 bases from V and 2 bases from J, with 16 bases in between. The CDR3 extends over 16 amino acids. The CDR3 is CASSHRRVTMNYGYTF. Here the CDR3 DNA reads TGCGCCAGCAGTCATCGGAGGGTGACCATGAACTATGGCTACACCTTC.

The chain joins TRBV4-1 to TRBJ2-3; possibly TRBD2 for D (6 bases). CDR1 and CDR2 from the germline V gene are MGHRA and YSYEKL. There are 15 residues in the CDR3. V lost 3 bases to trimming and J lost 2 bases, with 12 bases between them. As DNA, the CDR3 is TGCGCCAGCAGCCATGTCGGCGGGGACACAGATACGCAGTATTTT. Translated, it gives CASSHVGGDTDTQYF.